Given below is one T cell receptor beta chain in context. Its antigen has not been determined. The final CDR3 position lacks the conserved phenylalanine or tryptophan, pointing to a likely read error. Because the CDR3's place on the DNA is in doubt, the DNA is left out and the CDR3 is given as listed by TCRdb. Inclusive of both ends, the CDR3 amounts to 15 amino acids. The sample belongs to a study of neurological immune-mediated disorders (dated by TCRdb to about 2019). With regard to the full study: Peripheral blood TCR-beta repertoires from HTLV-I-associated myelopathy (HAM/TSP) patients, multiple sclerosis patients and healthy controls were compared by UMI-based sequencing. The cohort included about 70 subjects: approximately 15 with HAM/TSP, around 34 with multiple sclerosis, and approximately 20 healthy controls. Longitudinal samples, technical triplicates and paired sorted CD4+ and CD8+ T-cell subsets, alongside PBMC samples, were included among the approximately 110 TCR-beta libraries.

Overall study outcomes, separate from this receptor: The highest TCR clonal expansion was observed in HAM/TSP patients, whereas the lowest was observed in MS patients, even when compared with healthy controls. Expanded clones from different subjects shared no identical CDR3 amino acid sequences, which suggests that TCR-beta repertoires were private in all groups.

The healthy controls were volunteers from a blood bank in Maryland, USA. For unsorted PBMC libraries, 2 million PBMCs were used after storage in RNAlater at -80 degrees C until RNA extraction. Peripheral blood underwent Ficoll-Hypaque density gradient centrifugation to isolate PBMCs, which were then cryopreserved in liquid nitrogen. cDNA synthesis used template-switch 5'RACE with a primer carrying a 10-nucleotide random unique molecular identifier tagging each TCR transcript. Every sequencing run covered 15-18 subjects and yielded more than 160 million TCR-beta sequences. The RNeasy kit was used to extract total RNA. The KAPA Real-time Library Amplification kit was used to amplify TCR-beta VDJ regions with primers for the TCR constant region and the 5'RACE anchor. A first PCR added sample indexes and Illumina adaptors, after which a second PCR increased the library yield. After Ampure bead purification, the TCR product of roughly 650 bp was size-selected on a 2% E-gel SizeSelection system. Before pooling, libraries had their quality checked on a Bioanalyzer, their concentration measured with Qubit, and their quantity determined with the Kapa Library Quantification kit. Libraries were sequenced paired-end 2 x 150 bp on an Illumina HiSeq 2500. To increase sequence diversity, roughly 23-30% phiX was spiked into each library pool. As for how the authors treated the data: The quality-filtered reads were processed with the UMI-based MiGEC pipeline, whose error correction step removed more than 90% of the raw TCR sequences. VDJ genes were aligned to IMGT germline references, and each clonotype was defined by a unique CDR3 amino acid sequence together with V-J genes. VDJtools evaluated clonal expansion, Shannon diversity and CDR3 relatedness (CalcPairwiseDistances, ClusterSamples); CLCbio workbench built phylogenetic trees. Clones with at least 8 unique UMIs were defined as expanded, with this threshold being based on coefficient-of-variation modelling across technical triplicates. TCRdb reprocessed the public reads (quality trimming at Q25 with fastp, clone calling with MiXCR) and kept in-frame beta chains. Rows with a matching CDR3 protein are joined into one entry that keeps the most common DNA and genes. TCRdb's processing, not the authors', yielded these V and J calls. This sample has more than 75,000 distinct CDR3 sequences in its table, and 10% of those were observed once. The top ten clones comprise 1.8% of the sample.

The sequencing sample was made of PBMCs. The origin of this receptor is a man in his forties in good health. The chain joins TRBV12-3 or TRBV12-4 to TRBJ2-1; TRBD2, the table's D call, lacks a check against the DNA. This receptor carries the CDR3 CASRGMAGGHNEKFL.